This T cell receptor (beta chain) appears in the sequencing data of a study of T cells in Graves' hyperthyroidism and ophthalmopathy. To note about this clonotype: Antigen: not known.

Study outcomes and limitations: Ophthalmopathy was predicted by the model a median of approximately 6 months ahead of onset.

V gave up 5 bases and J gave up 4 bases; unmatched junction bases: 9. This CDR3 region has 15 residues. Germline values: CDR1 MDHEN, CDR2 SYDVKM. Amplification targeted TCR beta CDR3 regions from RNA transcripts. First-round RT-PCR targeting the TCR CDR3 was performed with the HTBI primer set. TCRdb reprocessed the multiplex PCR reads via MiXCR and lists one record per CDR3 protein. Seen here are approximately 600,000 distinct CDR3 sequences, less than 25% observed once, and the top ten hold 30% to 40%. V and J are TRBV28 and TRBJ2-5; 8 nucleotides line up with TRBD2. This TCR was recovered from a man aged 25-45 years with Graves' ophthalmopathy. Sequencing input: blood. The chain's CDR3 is CASSPRLAGGETQYF. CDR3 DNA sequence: TGTGCCAGCAGTCCTCGACTCGCGGGGGGAGAGACCCAGTACTTC.